This TCR beta chain appears in the sequencing data of a study of blood T cell repertoires in COVID-19. Measured with immunoSEQ multiplex PCR; TCRdb has only the in-frame clones, and not every one. This repertoire shows about 76,000 clones, approximately 86% found once; its top ten account for over 15%. The sequenced material came from peripheral blood. The receptor was derived from a human donor in a cohort sampled during active COVID-19.

In nucleotides, the CDR3 is TGTGCCAGCAGCGTAGCCCTAGCGGGGCCTACATGGGGAGAGACCCAGTACTTC. Protein sequence: CASSVALAGPTWGETQYF. V usage is TRBV9 and J usage is TRBJ2-5; 9 nucleotides agree with TRBD2. The V gene's germline CDR1 is SGDLS and CDR2 YYNGEE. With 0 bases clipped from V and 4 bases from J, the junction kept 13 bases outside the gene matches. The CDR3 has 18 amino acids.